Sequencing of this TCR beta chain was carried out in a study of blood T cell repertoires in COVID-19. In the study overall: Spain, Italy and the United States supplied samples that represented acute and convalescent COVID-19. The cDNA or gDNA used as material had been derived from T cells, B-cell-depleted T cells, or PBMCs.

CDR1 is SGDLS, CDR2 YYNGEE, per germline. The CDR3 is 15 amino acids. Unmatched junction bases numbered 9, after V lost 0 bases and J lost 9 bases. Original methodology: Quantification of nucleated cells was approximated via reference gene primer amplification. Repertoires were generated with immunoSEQ multiplex PCR, while TCRdb's copy carries only in-frame clones and drops some. D and trimming were read from the DNA, whereas the V and J calls and clone size are those reported in that table. Among some 250,000 clones, approximately 82% were seen once, and the ten largest hold roughly 3.4%. This sequence joins TRBV9 and TRBJ2-1; the match to TRBD2 covers 7 bases. What was sequenced was peripheral blood. This clonotype was obtained from a woman under 30 with acute or convalescent COVID-19. The CDR3 DNA reads TGTGCCAGCAGCGTAGAGGCGGGAGTTTCTACTGAGCAGTTCTTC. Encoded protein: CASSVEAGVSTEQFF.